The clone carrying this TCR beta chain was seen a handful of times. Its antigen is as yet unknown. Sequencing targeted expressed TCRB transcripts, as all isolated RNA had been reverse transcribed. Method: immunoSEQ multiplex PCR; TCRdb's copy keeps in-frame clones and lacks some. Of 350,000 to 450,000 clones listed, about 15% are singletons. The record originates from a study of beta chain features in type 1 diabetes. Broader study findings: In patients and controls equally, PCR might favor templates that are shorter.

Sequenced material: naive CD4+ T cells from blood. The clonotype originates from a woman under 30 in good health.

CDR3 in DNA: TGTGCCAGCAGCTTAGACAGGGTATTCGACGAGCAGTACTTC. It is translated as CASSLDRVFDEQYF. The rearrangement links TRBV7-9 to TRBJ2-7; maybe TRBD1 (6 bases). Germline CDR1 SEHNR, CDR2 FQNEAQ (reference sequence). The CDR3 runs to 14 residues. Between the trimmed V and J ends, which lost 1 base and 5 bases, there was a span of 12 bases.